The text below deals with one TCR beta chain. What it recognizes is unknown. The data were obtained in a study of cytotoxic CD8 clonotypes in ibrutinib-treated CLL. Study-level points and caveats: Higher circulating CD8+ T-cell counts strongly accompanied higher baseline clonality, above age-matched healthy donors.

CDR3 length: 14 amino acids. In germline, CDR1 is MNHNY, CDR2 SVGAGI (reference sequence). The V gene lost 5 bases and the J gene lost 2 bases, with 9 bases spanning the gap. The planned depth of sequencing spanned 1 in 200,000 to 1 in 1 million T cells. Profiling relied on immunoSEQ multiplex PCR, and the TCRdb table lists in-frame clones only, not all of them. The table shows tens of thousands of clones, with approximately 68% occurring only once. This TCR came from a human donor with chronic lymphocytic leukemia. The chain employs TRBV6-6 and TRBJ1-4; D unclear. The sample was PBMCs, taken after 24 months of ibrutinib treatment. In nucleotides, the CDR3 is TGTGCCAGCAGTGTTGCGTACACTAATGAAAAACTGTTTTTT. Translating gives CASSVAYTNEKLFF.